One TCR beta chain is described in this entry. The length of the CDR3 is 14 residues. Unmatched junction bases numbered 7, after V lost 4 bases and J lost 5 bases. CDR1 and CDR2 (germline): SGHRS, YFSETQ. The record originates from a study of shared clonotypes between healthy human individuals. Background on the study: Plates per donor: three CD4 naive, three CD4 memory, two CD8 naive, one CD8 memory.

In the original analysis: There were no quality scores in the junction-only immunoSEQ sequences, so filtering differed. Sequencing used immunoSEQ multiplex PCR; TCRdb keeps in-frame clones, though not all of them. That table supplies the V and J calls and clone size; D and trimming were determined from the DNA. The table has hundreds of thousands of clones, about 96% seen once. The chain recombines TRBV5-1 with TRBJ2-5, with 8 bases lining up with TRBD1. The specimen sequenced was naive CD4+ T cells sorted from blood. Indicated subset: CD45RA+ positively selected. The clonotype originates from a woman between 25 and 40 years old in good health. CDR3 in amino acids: CASSPPGGGETQYF. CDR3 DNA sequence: TGCGCCAGCAGCCCGCCAGGGGGCGGTGAGACCCAGTACTTC. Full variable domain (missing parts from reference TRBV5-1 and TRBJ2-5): KAGVTQTPRYLIKTRGQQVTLSCSPISGHRSVSWYQQTPGQGLQFLFEYFSETQRNKGNFPGRFSGRQFSNSRSEMNVSTLELGDSALYLCASSPPGGGETQYFGPGTRLLVL.